This TCR beta chain was observed in a study of cytomegalovirus exposure and HLA in healthy donors. Primers: 60 Vbeta forward and 13 Jbeta reverse. Generated by immunoSEQ multiplex PCR, the TCRdb table keeps only in-frame clones and is missing some. Of 150,000 to 200,000 clones listed, 70% to 75% are singletons. The count of this clone is one. The V gene's germline CDR1 is SNHLY and CDR2 FYNNEI. The CDR3 sequence is 14 residues long. With 4 bases removed from V and 1 base from J, the gap between germline ends came to 8 bases. The rearrangement links TRBV2 to TRBJ2-4; no reliable D call. The clonotype originates from a man between 18 and 29 years old in good health and CMV-seropositive. Sequencing was done on a sample of PBMCs. The CDR3 is CASSGPGAKNIQYF. The CDR3 nucleotides read TGTGCCAGCAGTGGCCCCGGTGCCAAAAACATTCAGTACTTC.